This TCR beta chain comes out of a study of T cells in Graves' hyperthyroidism and ophthalmopathy. Remarks on this clonotype: The antigen is unknown.

From RNA transcripts, TCR beta CDR3 regions were amplified. Using the HTBI primer set, a first-round RT-PCR was run on the TCR CDR3. TCRdb ran MiXCR on the multiplex PCR reads and lists one entry per CDR3 protein. The data show 500,000 or so distinct CDR3 sequences, 15% to 20% seen once. Study-wide results and limits: Ophthalmopathy was model-predicted a median roughly six months pre-onset.

The cohort's ophthalmopathy patients, a group with duration under 3 months, had a Clinical Activity Score of at least 3 and a NOSPECS grade of at least 4. The CDR3 is made up of 18 amino acids. The ends were cut back, 7 bases at V and 7 bases at J, with 29 bases in the middle. Germline V gene data show CDR1 as LNHDA and CDR2 as SQIVND (reference sequence). The specimen was blood. The sequence was obtained from a woman younger than 35 with Graves' ophthalmopathy. The genes are TRBV19 and TRBJ2-1; unclear D gene. CDR3 loop: CASIWASEVHVGGNEQFF. As DNA, the CDR3 is TGTGCCAGTATTTGGGCTAGTGAGGTACACGTGGGTGGGAATGAGCAGTTCTTC.